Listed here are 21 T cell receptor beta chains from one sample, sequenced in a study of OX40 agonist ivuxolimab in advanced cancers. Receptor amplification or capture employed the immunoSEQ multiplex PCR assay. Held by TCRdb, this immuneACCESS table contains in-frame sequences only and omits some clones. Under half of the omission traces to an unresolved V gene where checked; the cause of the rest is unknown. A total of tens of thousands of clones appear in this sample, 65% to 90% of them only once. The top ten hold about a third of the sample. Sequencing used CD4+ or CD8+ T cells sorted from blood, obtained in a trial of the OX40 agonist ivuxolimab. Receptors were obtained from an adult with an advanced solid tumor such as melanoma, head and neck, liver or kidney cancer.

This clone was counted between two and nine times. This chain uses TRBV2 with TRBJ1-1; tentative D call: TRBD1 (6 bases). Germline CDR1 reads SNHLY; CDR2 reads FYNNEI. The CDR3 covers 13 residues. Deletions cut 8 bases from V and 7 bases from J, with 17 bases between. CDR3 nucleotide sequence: TGTGCCAGCCATGGGGGGCCAAAGGGTGAAGCTTTCTTT. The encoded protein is CASHGGPKGEAFF.

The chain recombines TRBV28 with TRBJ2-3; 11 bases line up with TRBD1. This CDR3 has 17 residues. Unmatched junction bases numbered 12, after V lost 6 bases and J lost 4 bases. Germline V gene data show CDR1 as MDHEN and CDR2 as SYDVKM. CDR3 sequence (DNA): TGTGCCAGCAGCAGAACCCCGGACAGGGGGCGTCCAGATACGCAGTATTTT. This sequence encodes CASSRTPDRGRPDTQYF.

The CDR3 nucleotides are TGTGCCAGCAGCACCCGGACAGGGGCAAGCTCCTACGAGCAGTACTTC. Amino acid sequence: CASSTRTGASSYEQYF. V is TRBV4-2 and J is TRBJ2-7; 9 nucleotides match TRBD1. In germline, CDR1 is LGHNA, CDR2 YNFKEQ. The CDR3 is made up of 16 amino acids. The J segment lost 0 bases and the V segment lost 5 bases, leaving 8 bases of the junction unmatched.

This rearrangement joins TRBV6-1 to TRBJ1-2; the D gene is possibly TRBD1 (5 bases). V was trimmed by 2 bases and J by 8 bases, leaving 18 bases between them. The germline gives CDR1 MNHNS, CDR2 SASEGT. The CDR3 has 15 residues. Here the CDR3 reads CASSEFSWQGGGYTF. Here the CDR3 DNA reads TGTGCCAGCAGTGAATTTTCTTGGCAGGGCGGGGGCTACACCTTC.

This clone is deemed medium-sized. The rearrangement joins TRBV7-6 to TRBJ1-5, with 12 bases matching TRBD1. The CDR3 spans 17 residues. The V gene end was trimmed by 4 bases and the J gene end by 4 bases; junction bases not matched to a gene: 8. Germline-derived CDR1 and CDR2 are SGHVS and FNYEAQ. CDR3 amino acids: CASSSFPGQGANQPQHF. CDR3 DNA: TGTGCCAGCAGCTCATTCCCGGGACAGGGGGCTAATCAGCCCCAGCATTTT.

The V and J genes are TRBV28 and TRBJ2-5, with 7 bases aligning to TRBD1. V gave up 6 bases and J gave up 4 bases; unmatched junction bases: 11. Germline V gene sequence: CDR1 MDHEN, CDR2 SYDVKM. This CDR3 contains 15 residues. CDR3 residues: CASRRTTGLAETQYF. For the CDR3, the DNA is TGTGCCAGCAGGCGGACGACAGGGTTAGCAGAGACCCAGTACTTC.

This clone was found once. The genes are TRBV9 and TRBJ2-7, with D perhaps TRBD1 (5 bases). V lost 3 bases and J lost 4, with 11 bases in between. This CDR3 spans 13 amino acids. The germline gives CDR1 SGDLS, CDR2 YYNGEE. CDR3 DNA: TGTGCCAGCAGCGGCGGTAGGGGTTACGAGCAGTACTTC. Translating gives CASSGGRGYEQYF. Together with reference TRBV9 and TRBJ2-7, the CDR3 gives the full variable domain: DSGVTQTPKHLITATGQRVTLRCSPRSGDLSVYWYQQSLDQGLQFLIQYYNGEERAKGNILERFSAQQFPDLHSELNLSSLELGDSALYFCASSGGRGYEQYFGPGTRLTVT.

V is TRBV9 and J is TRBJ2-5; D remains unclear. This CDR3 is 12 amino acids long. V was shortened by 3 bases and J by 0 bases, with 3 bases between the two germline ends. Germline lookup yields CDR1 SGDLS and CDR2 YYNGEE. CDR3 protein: CASSANQETQYF. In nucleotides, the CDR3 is TGTGCCAGCAGCGCGAACCAAGAGACCCAGTACTTC.

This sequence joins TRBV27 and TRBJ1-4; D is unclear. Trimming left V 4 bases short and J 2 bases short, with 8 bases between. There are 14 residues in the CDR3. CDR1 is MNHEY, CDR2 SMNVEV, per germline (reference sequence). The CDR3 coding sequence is TGTGCCAGCAGTTACCTGGGGACTAATGAAAAACTGTTTTTT. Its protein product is CASSYLGTNEKLFF.

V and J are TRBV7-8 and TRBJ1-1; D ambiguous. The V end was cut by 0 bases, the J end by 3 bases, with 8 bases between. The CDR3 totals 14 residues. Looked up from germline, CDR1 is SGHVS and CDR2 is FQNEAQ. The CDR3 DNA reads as TGTGCCAGCAGCTTAGCCTCGGGAGACACTGAAGCTTTCTTT. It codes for CASSLASGDTEAFF.

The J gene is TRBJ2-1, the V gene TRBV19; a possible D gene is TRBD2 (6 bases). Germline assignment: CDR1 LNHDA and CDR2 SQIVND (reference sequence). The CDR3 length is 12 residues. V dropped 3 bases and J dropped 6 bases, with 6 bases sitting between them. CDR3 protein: CASSIGGNEQFF. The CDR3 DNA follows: TGTGCCAGTAGTATCGGGGGCAATGAGCAGTTCTTC.

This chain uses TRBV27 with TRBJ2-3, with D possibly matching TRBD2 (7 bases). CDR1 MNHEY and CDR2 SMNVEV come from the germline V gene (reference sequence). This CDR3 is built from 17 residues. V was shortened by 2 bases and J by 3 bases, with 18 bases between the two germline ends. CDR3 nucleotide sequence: TGTGCCAGCAGTTTAAGGTGGGGGGGGCTCTGGACAGATACGCAGTATTTT. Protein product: CASSLRWGGLWTDTQYF.

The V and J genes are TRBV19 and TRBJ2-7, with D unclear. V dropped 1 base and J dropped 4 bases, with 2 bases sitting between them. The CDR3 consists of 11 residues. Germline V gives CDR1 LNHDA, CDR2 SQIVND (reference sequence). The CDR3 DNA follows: TGTGCCAGTAGTATAGGTTACGAGCAGTACTTC. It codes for CASSIGYEQYF.

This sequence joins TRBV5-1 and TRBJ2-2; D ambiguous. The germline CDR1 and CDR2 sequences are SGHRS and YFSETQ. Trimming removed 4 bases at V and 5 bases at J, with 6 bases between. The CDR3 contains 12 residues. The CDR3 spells CASSIRTGELFF. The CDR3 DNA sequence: TGCGCCAGCAGCATTCGAACCGGGGAGCTGTTTTTT.

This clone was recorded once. The CDR3, as DNA: TGTGCCAGCAGCCGGGGATTAGGAGGCGAGCAGTACTTC. Residues: CASSRGLGGEQYF. V and J are TRBV9 and TRBJ2-7; D might be TRBD2 (5 bases). V was trimmed by 4 bases and J by 6 bases, leaving 14 bases between them. The CDR3 totals 13 residues. The V gene's germline CDR1 is SGDLS and CDR2 YYNGEE. The entire variable domain, with the rest obtained from reference TRBV9 and TRBJ2-7, is as follows: DSGVTQTPKHLITATGQRVTLRCSPRSGDLSVYWYQQSLDQGLQFLIQYYNGEERAKGNILERFSAQQFPDLHSELNLSSLELGDSALYFCASSRGLGGEQYFGPGTRLTVT.

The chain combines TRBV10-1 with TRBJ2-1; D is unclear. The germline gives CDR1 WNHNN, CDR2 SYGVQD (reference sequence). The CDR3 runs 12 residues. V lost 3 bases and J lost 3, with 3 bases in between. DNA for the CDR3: TGCGCCAGCAGTGACAGCTACAATGAGCAGTTCTTC. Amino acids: CASSDSYNEQFF.

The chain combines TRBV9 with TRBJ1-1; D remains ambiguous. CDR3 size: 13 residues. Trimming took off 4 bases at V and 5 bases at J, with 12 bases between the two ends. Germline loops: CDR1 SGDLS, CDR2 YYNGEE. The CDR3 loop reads CASSLEGRTEAFF. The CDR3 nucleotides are TGTGCCAGCAGCTTGGAAGGTCGGACTGAAGCTTTCTTT.

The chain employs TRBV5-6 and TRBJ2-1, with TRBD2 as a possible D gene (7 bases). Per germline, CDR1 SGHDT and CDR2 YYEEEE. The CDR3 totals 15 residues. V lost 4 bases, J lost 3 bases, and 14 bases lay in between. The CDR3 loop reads CASSPGLGGYNEQFF. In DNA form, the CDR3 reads TGTGCCAGCAGCCCCGGACTAGGGGGCTACAATGAGCAGTTCTTC.

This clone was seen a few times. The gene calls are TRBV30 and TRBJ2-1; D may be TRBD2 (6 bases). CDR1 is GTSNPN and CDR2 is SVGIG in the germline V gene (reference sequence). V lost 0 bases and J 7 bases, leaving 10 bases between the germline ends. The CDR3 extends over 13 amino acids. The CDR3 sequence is CAWSVWGRNEQFF. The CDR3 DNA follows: TGTGCCTGGAGTGTATGGGGGAGGAATGAGCAGTTCTTC.

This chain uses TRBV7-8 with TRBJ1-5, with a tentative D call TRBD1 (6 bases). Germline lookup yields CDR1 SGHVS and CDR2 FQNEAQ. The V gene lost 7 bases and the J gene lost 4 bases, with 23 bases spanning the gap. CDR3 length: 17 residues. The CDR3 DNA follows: TGTGCCAGCACCCCTCTTAAGGAGACAGGCCCAAATCAGCCCCAGCATTTT. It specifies CASTPLKETGPNQPQHF.

The CDR3 sequence is CASSYGLAGNNEQFF. CDR3 nucleotides: TGTGCCAGCAGTTACGGTCTAGCGGGTAACAATGAGCAGTTCTTC. The V call is TRBV6-5, the J call TRBJ2-1, with 8 bases fitting TRBD2. The V segment lost 2 bases and the J segment 5 bases; nucleotides outside the gene matches: 5. CDR1 MNHEY and CDR2 SVGAGI come from the germline V gene. There are 15 residues in the CDR3.